The rows below give T cell receptor beta chains drawn from one sample of a study of T cells in pancreatic ductal adenocarcinoma. This table comes from immunoSEQ multiplex PCR, and its TCRdb copy is limited to in-frame clones, with some not included. The table has roughly 17,000 clones, around nine tenths seen once. Sequences were obtained from PBMCs. Receptors originate from a human donor with pancreatic ductal adenocarcinoma. CDR3s include the opening cysteine and the closing phenylalanine or tryptophan. The D gene is left open where the match is weak. For some rows the clone size is stated as once, few or many, or as a class when expanded; others skip it.

v_call	cdr3_length	d_call	j_call	clone_size	cdr3_nt	cdr3_aa
TRBV19	14	TRBD2	TRBJ2-7	.	TGTGCCAGTAGAAGAAGCGGGGCCCTCTACGAGCAGTACTTC	CASRRSGALYEQYF
TRBV28	13	.	TRBJ1-5	once	TGTGCCAGCAGGGGGGCGGGGGTCGGGCCCCAGCATTTT	CASRGAGVGPQHF
TRBV19	15	.	TRBJ2-5	.	TGTGCCAGTAGTACCTCCCCGGGGTATGAAGAGACCCAGTACTTC	CASSTSPGYEETQYF
TRBV6-6	14	TRBD1	TRBJ2-4	.	TGTGCCAGCAGTACGGGGACAGGGGCTGTCATTCAGTACTTC	CASSTGTGAVIQYF
TRBV28	12	.	TRBJ2-7	few	TGTGCCAGCAGTTTTCGGGGGTACGAGCAGTACTTC	CASSFRGYEQYF
TRBV5-6	12	.	TRBJ2-3	.	TGTGCCAGCAGCGGCCCCACAGATACGCAGTATTTT	CASSGPTDTQYF
TRBV4-1	15	.	TRBJ1-4	.	TGCGCCAGCAGCCAATCCGCCCAGGGGAAAGAAAAACTGTTTTTT	CASSQSAQGKEKLFF
TRBV11-3	18	TRBD2	TRBJ2-1	.	TGTGCCAGCAGCTCGAATAGCGGGGGGCCAAGCTCCTACAATGAGCAGTTCTTC	CASSSNSGGPSSYNEQFF
TRBV9	18	TRBD2	TRBJ2-3	.	TGTGCCAGCAGTGGGGCTAGCGGGGGCCCGATCCGCACAGATACGCAGTATTTT	CASSGASGGPIRTDTQYF
TRBV5-1	14	.	TRBJ1-3	once	TGCGCCAGCAGCTTGGCGAGCTCTGGAAACACCATATATTTT	CASSLASSGNTIYF
TRBV27	14	.	TRBJ1-6	few	TGTGCCAGCAGCCTTGCACGGGATAATTCACCCCTCCACTTT	CASSLARDNSPLHF
TRBV10-3	15	TRBD2	TRBJ2-1	.	TGTGCCAGCGGGGGACGGGGGGGGTCTTACAATGAGCAGTTCTTC	CASGGRGGSYNEQFF
TRBV6-5	14	TRBD1	TRBJ1-2	.	TGTGCCAGCAGTTACCCCATACAGGGGGACGGCTACACCTTC	CASSYPIQGDGYTF
TRBV11-3	12	.	TRBJ2-1	.	TGTGCCAGCAGCTCCCCCGGCAATGAGCAGTTCTTC	CASSSPGNEQFF
TRBV5-1	19	TRBD2	TRBJ2-4	once	TGCGCCAGCAGCGGGAGGACTAGCGGGGGGGCGACGGCCAAAAACATTCAGTACTTC	CASSGRTSGGATAKNIQYF
TRBV7-2	14	TRBD2	TRBJ2-7	.	TGTGCCAGCAGCGGGGGACCGGGAGGCTACGAGCAGTACTTC	CASSGGPGGYEQYF
TRBV14	17	TRBD2	TRBJ2-1	once	TGTGCCAGCAGCCCGGGACTAGCGGGGGCCTACTACAATGAGCAGTTCTTC	CASSPGLAGAYYNEQFF
TRBV10-2	15	TRBD1	TRBJ1-5	once	TGCGCCAGCAGTGGGACAGGGGCTCGTAATCAGCCCCAGCATTTT	CASSGTGARNQPQHF
TRBV7-2	15	.	TRBJ1-5	.	TGTGCCAGCAAGGCGGGGGGGAGTAGCAATCAGCCCCAGCATTTT	CASKAGGSSNQPQHF
TRBV28	17	TRBD2	TRBJ2-1	.	TGTGCCAGCAGTTTGGTTCCAGGCGGGGGGGTCTACAATGAGCAGTTCTTC	CASSLVPGGGVYNEQFF
TRBV15	13	.	TRBJ2-3	.	TGTGCCACCAGCTCCCGGGTACCAGATACGCAGTATTTT	CATSSRVPDTQYF
TRBV30	14	TRBD1	TRBJ1-6	.	TGTGCCTGGACAGGGGGCCTCTATAATTCACCCCTCCACTTT	CAWTGGLYNSPLHF
TRBV2	16	TRBD2	TRBJ2-3	.	TGTGCCAGCAGTGGTACTAGCGGGGGCTTTACAGATACGCAGTATTTT	CASSGTSGGFTDTQYF
TRBV5-5	14	.	TRBJ1-4	.	TGTGCCAGCAGTATGCCGCGACAAGATGAAAAACTGTTTTTT	CASSMPRQDEKLFF